This T cell receptor beta chain was captured by sequencing in a study of shared clonotypes between healthy human individuals. In the study overall: Participating donors consisted of a couple of women and a few men aged 18 to 49. Whole-study findings and limits: Donors were few, which limited the genetic and exposure-history diversity represented.

On this clone: Its matching antigen is unknown.

V lost 2 bases and J lost 6; bases outside the gene matches: 0. CDR3 length: 14 amino acids. Germline CDR1 SGHVS, CDR2 FNYEAQ. An even split of each subset's genomic DNA across several immunoSEQ plates was performed. Unsorted PBMC DNA went through sequencing on ten immunoSEQ deep assay plates. Libraries were prepared by immunoSEQ multiplex PCR; TCRdb keeps only in-frame clonotypes and omits some of them. The table includes about half a million clones, approximately 79% detected once. The clonotype comes from a woman in her forties in good health. Some clones in this sample may be carry-over from other donors' samples. The sequencing input was PBMCs. The chain employs TRBV7-6 and TRBJ2-3; 12 bases line up with TRBD2. The CDR3 bases are TGTGCCAGCAGCTTAACTAGCGGGAGGGATACGCAGTATTTT. This gives the protein CASSLTSGRDTQYF.